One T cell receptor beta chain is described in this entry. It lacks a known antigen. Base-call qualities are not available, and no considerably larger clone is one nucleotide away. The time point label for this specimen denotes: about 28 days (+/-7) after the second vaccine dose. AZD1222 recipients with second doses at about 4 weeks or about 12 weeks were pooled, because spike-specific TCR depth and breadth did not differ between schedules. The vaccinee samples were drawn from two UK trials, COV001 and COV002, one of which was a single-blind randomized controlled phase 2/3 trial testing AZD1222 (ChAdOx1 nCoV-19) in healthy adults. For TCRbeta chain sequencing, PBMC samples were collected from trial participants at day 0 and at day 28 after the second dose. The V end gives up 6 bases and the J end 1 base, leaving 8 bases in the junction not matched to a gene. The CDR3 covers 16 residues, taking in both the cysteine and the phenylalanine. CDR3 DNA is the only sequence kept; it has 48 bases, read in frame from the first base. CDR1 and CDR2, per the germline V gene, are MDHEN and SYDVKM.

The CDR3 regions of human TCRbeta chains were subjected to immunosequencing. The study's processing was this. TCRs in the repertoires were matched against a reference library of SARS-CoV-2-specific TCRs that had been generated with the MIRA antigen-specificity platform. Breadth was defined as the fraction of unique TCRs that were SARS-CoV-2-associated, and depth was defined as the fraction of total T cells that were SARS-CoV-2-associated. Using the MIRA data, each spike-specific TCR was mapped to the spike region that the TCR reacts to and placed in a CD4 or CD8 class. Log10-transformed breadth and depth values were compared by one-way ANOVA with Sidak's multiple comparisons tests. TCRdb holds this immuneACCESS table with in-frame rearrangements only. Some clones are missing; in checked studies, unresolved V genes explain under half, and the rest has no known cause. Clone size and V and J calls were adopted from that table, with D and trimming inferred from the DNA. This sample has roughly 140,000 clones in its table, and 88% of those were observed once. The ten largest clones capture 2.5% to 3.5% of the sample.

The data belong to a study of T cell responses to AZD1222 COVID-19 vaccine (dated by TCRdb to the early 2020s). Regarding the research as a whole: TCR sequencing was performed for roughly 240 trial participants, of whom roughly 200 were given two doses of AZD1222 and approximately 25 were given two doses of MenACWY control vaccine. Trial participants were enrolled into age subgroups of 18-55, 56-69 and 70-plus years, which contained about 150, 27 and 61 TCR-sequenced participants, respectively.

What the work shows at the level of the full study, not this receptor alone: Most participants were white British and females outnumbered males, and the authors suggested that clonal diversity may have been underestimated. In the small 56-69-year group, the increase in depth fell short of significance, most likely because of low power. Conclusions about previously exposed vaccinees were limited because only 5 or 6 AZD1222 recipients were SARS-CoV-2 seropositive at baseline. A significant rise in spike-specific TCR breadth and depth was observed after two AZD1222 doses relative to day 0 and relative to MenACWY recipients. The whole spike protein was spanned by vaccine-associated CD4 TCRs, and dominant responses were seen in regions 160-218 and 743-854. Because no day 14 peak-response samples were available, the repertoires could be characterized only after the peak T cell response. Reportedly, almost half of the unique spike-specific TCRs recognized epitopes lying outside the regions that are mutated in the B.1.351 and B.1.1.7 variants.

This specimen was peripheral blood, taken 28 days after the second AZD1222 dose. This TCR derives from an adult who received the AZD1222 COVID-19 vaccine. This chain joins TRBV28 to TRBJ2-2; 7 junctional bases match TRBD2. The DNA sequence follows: TGTGCCAGCAGGACCGGGACTACTATGAACACCGGGGAGCTGTTTTTT. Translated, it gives CASRTGTTMNTGELFF.